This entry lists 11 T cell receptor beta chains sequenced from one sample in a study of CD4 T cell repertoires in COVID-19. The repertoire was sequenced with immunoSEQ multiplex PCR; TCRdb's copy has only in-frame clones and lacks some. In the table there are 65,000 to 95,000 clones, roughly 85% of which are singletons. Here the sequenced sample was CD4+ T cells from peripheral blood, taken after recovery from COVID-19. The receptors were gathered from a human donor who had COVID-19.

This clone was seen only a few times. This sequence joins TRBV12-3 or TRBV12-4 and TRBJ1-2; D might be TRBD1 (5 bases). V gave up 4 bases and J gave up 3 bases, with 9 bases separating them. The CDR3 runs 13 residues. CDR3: CASSYDSYYGYTF. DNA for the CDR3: TGTGCCAGCAGTTATGACAGTTACTATGGCTACACCTTC.

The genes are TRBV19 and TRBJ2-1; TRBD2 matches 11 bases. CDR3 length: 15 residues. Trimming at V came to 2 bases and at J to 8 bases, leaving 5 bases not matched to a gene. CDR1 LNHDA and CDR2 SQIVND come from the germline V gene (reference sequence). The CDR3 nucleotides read TGTGCCAGTAGTATACTAGCGGGAGGTCTGGATGAGCAGTTCTTC. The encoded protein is CASSILAGGLDEQFF.

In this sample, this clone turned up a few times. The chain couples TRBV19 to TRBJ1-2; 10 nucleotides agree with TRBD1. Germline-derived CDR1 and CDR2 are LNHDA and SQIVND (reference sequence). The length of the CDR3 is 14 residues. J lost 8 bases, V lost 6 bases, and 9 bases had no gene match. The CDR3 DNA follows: TGTGCCAGTAGCCAGACAGGGGGCGAGGAAGGCTACACCTTC. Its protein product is CASSQTGGEEGYTF.

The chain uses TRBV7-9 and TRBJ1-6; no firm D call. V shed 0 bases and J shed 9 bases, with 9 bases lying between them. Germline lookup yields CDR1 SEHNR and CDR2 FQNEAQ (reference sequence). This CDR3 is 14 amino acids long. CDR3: CASSLAVVGSPLHF. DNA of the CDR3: TGTGCCAGCAGCTTAGCGGTCGTGGGTTCACCCCTCCACTTT. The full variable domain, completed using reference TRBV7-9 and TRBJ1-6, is DTGVSQNPRHKITKRGQNVTFRCDPISEHNRLYWYRQTLGQGPEFLTYFQNEAQLEKSRLLSDRFSAERPKGSFSTLEIQRTEQGDSAMYLCASSLAVVGSPLHFGNGTRLTVT.

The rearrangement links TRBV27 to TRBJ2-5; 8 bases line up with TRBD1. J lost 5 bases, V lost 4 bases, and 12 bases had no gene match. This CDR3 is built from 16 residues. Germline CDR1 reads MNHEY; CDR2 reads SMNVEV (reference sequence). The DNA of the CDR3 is TGTGCCAGCAGTTCCACCGACAGGGGATTCAGGGAGACCCAGTACTTC. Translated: CASSSTDRGFRETQYF.

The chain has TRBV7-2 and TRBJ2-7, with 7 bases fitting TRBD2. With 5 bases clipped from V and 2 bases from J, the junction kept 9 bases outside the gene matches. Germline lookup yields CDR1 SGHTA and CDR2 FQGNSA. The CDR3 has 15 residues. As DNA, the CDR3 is TGTGCCAGCAGCATCAGCGGGATTAATGCCTACGAGCAGTACTTC. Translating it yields CASSISGINAYEQYF.

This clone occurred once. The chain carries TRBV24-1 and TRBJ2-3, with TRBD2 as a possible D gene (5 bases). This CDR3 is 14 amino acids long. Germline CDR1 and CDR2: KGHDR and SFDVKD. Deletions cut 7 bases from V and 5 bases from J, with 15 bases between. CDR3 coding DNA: TGTGCCACCAGCTTGTCGGCGGGCTTAGATACGCAGTATTTT. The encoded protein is CATSLSAGLDTQYF.

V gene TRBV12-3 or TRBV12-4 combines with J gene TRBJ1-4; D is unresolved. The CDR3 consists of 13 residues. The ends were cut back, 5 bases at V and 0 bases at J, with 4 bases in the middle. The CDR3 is CASSQATNEKLFF. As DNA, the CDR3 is TGTGCCAGCAGTCAAGCAACTAATGAAAAACTGTTTTTT.

CDR3 sequence: CASSEASGTYGYTF. The CDR3 DNA reads TGTGCCAGCAGTGAAGCATCGGGTACCTATGGCTACACCTTC. The chain combines TRBV6-1 with TRBJ1-2; D is undetermined. V dropped 0 bases and J dropped 4 bases, with 9 bases sitting between them. Germline V CDR1 and CDR2: MNHNS, SASEGT. The CDR3 runs 14 residues.

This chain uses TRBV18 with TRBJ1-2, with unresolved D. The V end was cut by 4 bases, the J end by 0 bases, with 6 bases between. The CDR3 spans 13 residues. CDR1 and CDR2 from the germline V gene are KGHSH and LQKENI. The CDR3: CASSQDTNYGYTF. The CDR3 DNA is TGTGCCAGCTCACAAGACACTAACTATGGCTACACCTTC.

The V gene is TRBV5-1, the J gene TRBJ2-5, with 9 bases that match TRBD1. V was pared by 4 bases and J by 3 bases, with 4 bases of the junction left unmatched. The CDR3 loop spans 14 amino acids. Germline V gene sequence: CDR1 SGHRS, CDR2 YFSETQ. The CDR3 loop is CASSTWDREETQYF. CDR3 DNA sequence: TGCGCCAGCAGCACGTGGGACAGGGAAGAGACCCAGTACTTC.